One sample yielded the 9 T cell receptor beta chains listed below, sequenced in a study of cytomegalovirus exposure and HLA in healthy donors. Primers for the PCR totalled 60 Vbeta and 13 Jbeta. The repertoire was sequenced with immunoSEQ multiplex PCR; TCRdb's copy has only in-frame clones and lacks some. The sample records 120,000 or so clones, 7% to 9.5% being singletons. Source material: PBMCs. Receptors were obtained from a woman aged 35 to 49 in good health and CMV-seropositive.

This clone was seen more than once but under ten times. This chain joins TRBV18 and TRBJ2-7; 13 bases align to TRBD2. CDR1 is KGHSH, CDR2 LQKENI, per germline. The CDR3 has 15 residues. Germline trimming cut 5 bases from V and 3 bases from J; bases unmatched to any gene: 4. The CDR3 loop is CASSRGTSGDYEQYF. In nucleotides, the CDR3 is TGTGCCAGCTCAAGGGGGACTAGCGGGGACTACGAGCAGTACTTC. The full variable domain, its missing parts supplied by reference TRBV18 and TRBJ2-7, is NAGVMQNPRHLVRRRGQEARLRCSPMKGHSHVYWYRQLPEEGLKFMVYLQKENIIDESGMPKERFSAEFPKEGPSILRIQQVVRGDSAAYFCASSRGTSGDYEQYFGPGTRLTVT.

This chain links TRBV4-1 with TRBJ2-1, with 10 bases aligning to TRBD2. Per germline, CDR1 MGHRA and CDR2 YSYEKL. This CDR3 region has 15 residues. The junction had 5 bases not matched to a gene; V was cut back by 0 bases and J by 9 bases. The CDR3 DNA is TGCGCCAGCAGCCAAGATCAGGCTAGCGGGGGTGAGCAGTTCTTC. Protein: CASSQDQASGGEQFF.

This chain connects TRBV2 to TRBJ2-1; 7 bases agree with TRBD2. Unmatched junction bases numbered 14, after V lost 9 bases and J lost 6 bases. Germline CDR1 reads SNHLY; CDR2 reads FYNNEI. This CDR3 comprises 15 residues. The CDR3 spells CARALGGGAPNEQFF. CDR3 DNA sequence: TGTGCCAGGGCTTTGGGCGGGGGAGCACCCAATGAGCAGTTCTTC.

This clone turned up a few times. The CDR3 here is CASSLARGGNSPLHF. In DNA, the CDR3 is TGTGCCAGCAGCTTAGCGAGAGGGGGCAATTCACCCCTCCACTTT. This chain joins TRBV7-2 and TRBJ1-6; 7 bases are shared with TRBD1. Germline V gene data show CDR1 as SGHTA and CDR2 as FQGNSA. CDR3 length: 15 amino acids. Trimming removed 0 bases from V and 7 bases from J; junction bases left unmatched: 3.

The rearrangement links TRBV28 to TRBJ1-6, with D possibly matching TRBD1 (6 bases). The CDR3 contains 16 residues. V lost 4 bases and J lost 0, with 10 bases in between. Germline values: CDR1 MDHEN, CDR2 SYDVKM. Here the CDR3 reads CASSSQGSSYNSPLHF. CDR3 coding DNA: TGTGCCAGCAGTTCACAGGGTAGCTCCTATAATTCACCCCTCCACTTT. The full variable domain, completed using reference TRBV28 and TRBJ1-6, is DVKVTQSSRYLVKRTGEKVFLECVQDMDHENMFWYRQDPGLGLRLIYFSYDVKMKEKGDIPEGYSVSREKKERFSLILESASTNQTSMYLCASSSQGSSYNSPLHFGNGTRLTVT.

The CDR3 DNA is TGCGCCAGCAGCGCGGGCGGCAGGAGCCGGGGATCCTACGAGCAGTACTTC. Its translation is CASSAGGRSRGSYEQYF. The rearrangement links TRBV5-1 to TRBJ2-7, with a tentative D call TRBD2 (5 bases). CDR1 and CDR2 from the germline V gene are SGHRS and YFSETQ. The CDR3 contains 17 residues. Trimming removed 4 bases at V and 1 base at J, with 21 bases between.

The chain carries TRBV5-1 and TRBJ1-4; the D is unclear. The CDR3 has 14 residues. V lost 2 bases, J lost 0 bases, and 5 bases lay in between. Germline CDR1 is SGHRS and CDR2 is YFSETQ. As DNA, the CDR3 is TGCGCCAGCAGCTTATCAGCAACTAATGAAAAACTGTTTTTT. Translating it yields CASSLSATNEKLFF.

The chain carries TRBV28 and TRBJ2-7, with TRBD2 matching over 13 bases. Germline loops: CDR1 MDHEN, CDR2 SYDVKM. The CDR3 length is 15 residues. With 2 bases clipped from V and 5 bases from J, the junction kept 3 bases outside the gene matches. The chain's CDR3 is CASSLTSGGAHEQYF. The CDR3 DNA reads as TGTGCCAGCAGTTTAACTAGCGGGGGGGCCCACGAGCAGTACTTC.

The CDR3 DNA reads as TGTGCCAGCGCCCGGAGCGTTCGGACCTACGAGCAGTACTTC. It codes for CASARSVRTYEQYF. The gene calls are TRBV2 and TRBJ2-7; D gene ambiguous. Germline V gives CDR1 SNHLY, CDR2 FYNNEI. The CDR3 runs to 14 residues. Deletions cut 8 bases from V and 2 bases from J, with 16 bases between. Looking up the rest from reference TRBV2 and TRBJ2-7 gives the full variable domain: EPEVTQTPSHQVTQMGQEVILRCVPISNHLYFYWYRQILGQKVEFLVSFYNNEISEKSEIFDDQFSVERPDGSNFTLKIRSTKLEDSAMYFCASARSVRTYEQYFGPGTRLTVT.